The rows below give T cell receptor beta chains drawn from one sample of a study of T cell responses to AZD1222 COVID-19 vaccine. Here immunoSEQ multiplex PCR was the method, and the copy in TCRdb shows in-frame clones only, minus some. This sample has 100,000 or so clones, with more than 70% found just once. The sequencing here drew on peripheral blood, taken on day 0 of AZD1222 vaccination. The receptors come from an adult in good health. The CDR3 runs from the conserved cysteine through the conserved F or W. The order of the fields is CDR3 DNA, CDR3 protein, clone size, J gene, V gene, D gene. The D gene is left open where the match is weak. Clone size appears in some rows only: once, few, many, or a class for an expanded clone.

DNA: TGTGCCAGCACCCCAAGGTACAGGGCCCCAAACATTCAGTACTTC; CDR3: CASTPRYRAPNIQYF; size: .; J: TRBJ2-4; V: TRBV5-5; D: .
DNA: TGTGCCAGCAGCCTAACAGGGGGCTATGGCTACACCTTC; CDR3: CASSLTGGYGYTF; size: .; J: TRBJ1-2; V: TRBV9; D: TRBD1
DNA: TGTGCCATCAGTGAGACAGGGCACTCTGGAAACACCATATATTTT; CDR3: CAISETGHSGNTIYF; size: .; J: TRBJ1-3; V: TRBV10-3; D: .
DNA: TGTGCCAGCAGGCAGACAGGGAGGCATGGCTACACCTTC; CDR3: CASRQTGRHGYTF; size: once; J: TRBJ1-2; V: TRBV7-2; D: TRBD1
DNA: TGTGCCTGGGGCACAGGGGGTCGAGGCTACACCTTC; CDR3: CAWGTGGRGYTF; size: .; J: TRBJ1-2; V: TRBV30; D: TRBD1
DNA: TGTGCCAGCAGCCCCGACTACCCCCAAGAGACCCAGTACTTC; CDR3: CASSPDYPQETQYF; size: .; J: TRBJ2-5; V: TRBV7-2; D: .
DNA: TGTGCCAGCTCGCCAAGGGGGACACAAAACACTGAAGCTTTCTTT; CDR3: CASSPRGTQNTEAFF; size: many; J: TRBJ1-1; V: TRBV18; D: .
DNA: TGCGCCAGCAGCCAAGATTTCCGGGGCCAAGAGACCCAGTACTTC; CDR3: CASSQDFRGQETQYF; size: .; J: TRBJ2-5; V: TRBV4-3; D: .
DNA: TGCGCCAGCAGCCAACACGGAGCGGGAGGGTGGGAGCTGTTTTTT; CDR3: CASSQHGAGGWELFF; size: .; J: TRBJ2-2; V: TRBV4-1; D: TRBD2
DNA: TGTGCCAGCAGTCCAACCGGGACAGGGGGCTTGGGCACAGATACGCAGTATTTT; CDR3: CASSPTGTGGLGTDTQYF; size: .; J: TRBJ2-3; V: TRBV9; D: TRBD1
DNA: TGTGCCAGCAGCTTAGCTAACACCATATATTTT; CDR3: CASSLANTIYF; size: .; J: TRBJ1-3; V: TRBV7-8; D: .
DNA: TGTGCCTGCCCCAAGGACGGACTTGGTACAAATGGCTACACCTTC; CDR3: CACPKDGLGTNGYTF; size: .; J: TRBJ1-2; V: TRBV30; D: .
DNA: TGTGCCAGCAGCTTAGGACAGGGGGCGGGGGCTGAAGCTTTCTTT; CDR3: CASSLGQGAGAEAFF; size: .; J: TRBJ1-1; V: TRBV6-5; D: TRBD1
DNA: TGTGCCAGCAGTCTAGGACAGGGGGCGGATAACACTGAAGCTTTCTTT; CDR3: CASSLGQGADNTEAFF; size: .; J: TRBJ1-1; V: TRBV6-6; D: TRBD1
DNA: TGTGCCATCAGCGATAGTGGGGGGCCGAGGGGCTACACCTTC; CDR3: CAISDSGGPRGYTF; size: few; J: TRBJ1-2; V: TRBV10-3; D: .
DNA: TGTGCCTGGAAACTAGATCAAGAGACCCAGTACTTC; CDR3: CAWKLDQETQYF; size: .; J: TRBJ2-5; V: TRBV30; D: .
DNA: TGTGCCAGCAGTTCCCCCGGGACAGGGGGCGGATTTACTGAAGCTTTCTTT; CDR3: CASSSPGTGGGFTEAFF; size: .; J: TRBJ1-1; V: TRBV28; D: TRBD1
DNA: TGTGCCAGCAGCCCCCAAGGAGCCGGCTATCGCGAGCAGTACTTC; CDR3: CASSPQGAGYREQYF; size: .; J: TRBJ2-7; V: TRBV9; D: .
DNA: TGTGCCAGCAGCTCACTCCTAAAGGACACTCCGAACACTGAAGCTTTCTTT; CDR3: CASSSLLKDTPNTEAFF; size: .; J: TRBJ1-1; V: TRBV7-3; D: .
DNA: TGTGCCAGCAGCTTAATAGCGGGACAGGGGACTGAAGCTTTCTTT; CDR3: CASSLIAGQGTEAFF; size: .; J: TRBJ1-1; V: TRBV7-3; D: TRBD1
DNA: TGCGCCAGCAGCCAACTAGTGGGACAGGGTGACACCGGGGAGCTGTTTTTT; CDR3: CASSQLVGQGDTGELFF; size: .; J: TRBJ2-2; V: TRBV4-3; D: TRBD1
DNA: TGTGCCAGCAGCTTGGAGGGGGGCGAGCAGTACTTC; CDR3: CASSLEGGEQYF; size: .; J: TRBJ2-7; V: TRBV5-4; D: .
DNA: TGTGCCAGCAGCCAGGGATGGAGCTCCTACGAGCAGTACTTC; CDR3: CASSQGWSSYEQYF; size: .; J: TRBJ2-7; V: TRBV3-1/TRBV3-2; D: .
DNA: TGTGCCAGCAGCTTAGGAGCGGGGTTCGGTGAGCAGTACTTC; CDR3: CASSLGAGFGEQYF; size: .; J: TRBJ2-7; V: TRBV7-2; D: TRBD2
DNA: TGTGCCAGCAGCCAACCGCTAGCGGGAGCAGATACGCAGTATTTT; CDR3: CASSQPLAGADTQYF; size: .; J: TRBJ2-3; V: TRBV3-1/TRBV3-2; D: TRBD2
DNA: TGCGCCAGCAGCTTGGCAGGGGTAGATGAAAAACTGTTTTTT; CDR3: CASSLAGVDEKLFF; size: .; J: TRBJ1-4; V: TRBV5-1; D: .
DNA: TGCGCCAGCAGCCAAGATCCTTCCGGCAATCAGCCCCAGCATTTT; CDR3: CASSQDPSGNQPQHF; size: .; J: TRBJ1-5; V: TRBV4-1; D: .
DNA: TGTGCCAGTAGTAGCGGACCCTTCCCGGGGACCCAGCATTTT; CDR3: CASSSGPFPGTQHF; size: .; J: TRBJ1-5; V: TRBV19; D: .